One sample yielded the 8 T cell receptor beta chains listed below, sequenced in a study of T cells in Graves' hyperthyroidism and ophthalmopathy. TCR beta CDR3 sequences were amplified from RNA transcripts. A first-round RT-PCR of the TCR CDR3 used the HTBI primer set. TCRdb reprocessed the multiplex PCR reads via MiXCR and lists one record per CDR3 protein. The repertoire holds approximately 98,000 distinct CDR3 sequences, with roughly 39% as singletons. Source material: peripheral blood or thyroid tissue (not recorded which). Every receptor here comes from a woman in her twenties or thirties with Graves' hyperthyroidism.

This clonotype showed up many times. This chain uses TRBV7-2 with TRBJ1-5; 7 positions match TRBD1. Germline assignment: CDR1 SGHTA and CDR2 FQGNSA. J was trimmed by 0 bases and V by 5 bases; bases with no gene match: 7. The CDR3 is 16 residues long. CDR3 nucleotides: TGTGCCAGCAGCCCCTGGGACAGCCATAGCAATCAGCCCCAGCATTTT. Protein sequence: CASSPWDSHSNQPQHF. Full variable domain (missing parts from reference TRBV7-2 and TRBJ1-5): GAGVSQSPSNKVTEKGKDVELRCDPISGHTALYWYRQSLGQGLEFLIYFQGNSAPDKSGLPSDRFSAERTGGSVSTLTIQRTQQEDSAVYLCASSPWDSHSNQPQHFGDGTRLSIL.

The DNA of the CDR3 is TGCAGTGTTATCGACCCGCTTGACTATGGCTACACCTTC. The encoded protein is CSVIDPLDYGYTF. This sequence joins TRBV20-1 and TRBJ1-2; D gene unclear. This CDR3 comprises 13 residues. CDR1 and CDR2 (germline): DFQATT, SNEGSKA (reference sequence). The V gene lost 7 bases and the J gene lost 3 bases, with 15 bases spanning the gap.

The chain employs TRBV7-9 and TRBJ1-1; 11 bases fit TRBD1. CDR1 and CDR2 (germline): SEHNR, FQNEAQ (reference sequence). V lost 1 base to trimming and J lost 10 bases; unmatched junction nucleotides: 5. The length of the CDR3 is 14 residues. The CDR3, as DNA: TGTGCCAGCAGCTTAGGGTACGGGACAGGGGGAGCTTTCTTT. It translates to CASSLGYGTGGAFF.

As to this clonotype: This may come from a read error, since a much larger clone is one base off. In DNA, the CDR3 is TGTGCCAACTCGCCCACTGAAGCTTTCTTT. It specifies CANSPTEAFF. J is TRBJ1-1 and V is TRBV2; D call uncertain. Trimming removed 10 bases from V and 4 bases from J, with 7 bases in between. CDR3 length: 10 residues. Germline values: CDR1 SNHLY, CDR2 FYNNEI.

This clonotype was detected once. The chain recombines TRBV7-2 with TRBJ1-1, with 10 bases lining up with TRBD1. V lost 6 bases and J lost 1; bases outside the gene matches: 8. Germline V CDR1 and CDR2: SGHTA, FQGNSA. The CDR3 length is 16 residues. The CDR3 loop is CASSGQGGQRNTEAFF. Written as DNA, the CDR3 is TGTGCCAGCAGTGGACAGGGGGGACAACGGAACACTGAAGCTTTCTTT. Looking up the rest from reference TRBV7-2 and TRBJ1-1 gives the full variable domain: GAGVSQSPSNKVTEKGKDVELRCDPISGHTALYWYRQSLGQGLEFLIYFQGNSAPDKSGLPSDRFSAERTGGSVSTLTIQRTQQEDSAVYLCASSGQGGQRNTEAFFGQGTRLTVV.

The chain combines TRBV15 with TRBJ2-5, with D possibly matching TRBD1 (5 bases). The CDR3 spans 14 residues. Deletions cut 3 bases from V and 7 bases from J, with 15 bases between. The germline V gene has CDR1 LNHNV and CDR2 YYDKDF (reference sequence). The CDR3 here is CATSSLDQQGTQYF. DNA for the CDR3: TGTGCCACCAGCAGCTTGGACCAGCAGGGGACCCAGTACTTC.

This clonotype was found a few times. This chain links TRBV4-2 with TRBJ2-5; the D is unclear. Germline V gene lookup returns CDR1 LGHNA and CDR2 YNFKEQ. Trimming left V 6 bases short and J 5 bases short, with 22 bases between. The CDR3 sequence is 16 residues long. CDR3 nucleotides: TGTGCCAGCAGTCCCCTCCGGGCCCAAGCACGGGAGACCCAGTACTTC. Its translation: CASSPLRAQARETQYF.

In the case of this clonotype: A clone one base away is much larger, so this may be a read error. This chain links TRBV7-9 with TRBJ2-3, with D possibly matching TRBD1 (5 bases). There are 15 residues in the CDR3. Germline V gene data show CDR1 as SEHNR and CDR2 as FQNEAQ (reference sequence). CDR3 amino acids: CASSSWTSNTDTQYF. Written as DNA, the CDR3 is TGCGCCAGCAGCTCGTGGACATCTAACACAGATACGCAGTATTTT.